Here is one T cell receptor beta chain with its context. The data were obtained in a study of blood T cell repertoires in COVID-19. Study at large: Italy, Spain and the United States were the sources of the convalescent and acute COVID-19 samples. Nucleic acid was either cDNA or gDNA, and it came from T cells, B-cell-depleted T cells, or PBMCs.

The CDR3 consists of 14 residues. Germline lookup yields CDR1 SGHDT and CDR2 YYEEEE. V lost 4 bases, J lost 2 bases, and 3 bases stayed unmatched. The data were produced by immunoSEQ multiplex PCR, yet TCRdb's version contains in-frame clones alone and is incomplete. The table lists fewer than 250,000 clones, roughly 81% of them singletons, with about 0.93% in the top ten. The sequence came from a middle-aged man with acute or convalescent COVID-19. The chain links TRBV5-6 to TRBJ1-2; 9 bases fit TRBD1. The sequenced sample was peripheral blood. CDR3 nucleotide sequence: TGTGCCAGCAGCCCGGACAGGGGCAACTATGGCTACACCTTC. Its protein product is CASSPDRGNYGYTF.